This T cell receptor beta chain appears in the sequencing data of a study of blood T cell repertoires in COVID-19. Per the original methods: How many nucleated cells were present was estimated from reference gene primer amplification. Generated by immunoSEQ multiplex PCR, the TCRdb table keeps only in-frame clones and is missing some. The V and J calls and clone size were taken over from that table, and D and trimming were inferred from the DNA. The profile shows approximately 210,000 clones, around 87% of them singletons. Cohort allocation depended upon clinical history that participants reported. CDR3 length: 12 residues.

The material sequenced was PBMCs or T cells enriched from blood (not recorded which). The source of this sequence is a man aged 30-40 years in a cohort exposed to, infected with or recovered from COVID-19 (not recorded which). The genes are TRBV21-1 and TRBJ1-1; the listed D gene, TRBD1, was not tested against the DNA. TRBV21-1 represents a pseudogene. In nucleotides, the CDR3 is TGTGCCAGCAGCCCCACAGGGGGAGAAGCTTTCTTT. This codes for CASSPTGGEAFF.